Listed below are T cell receptor beta chains from one sample, sequenced in a study of follicular helper T cells after annual influenza vaccination. The assay was immunoSEQ multiplex PCR, and TCRdb's table has in-frame clones only and misses some. The sample contains approximately 10,000 clones, roughly four fifths of which appear only once. The material sequenced was CXCR5- memory CD4+ T cells sorted from blood, taken 6 weeks after influenza vaccination. The receptors come from an adult who received the influenza vaccine. Each CDR3 is given with its conserved first and last residue. D genes are given only for firm matches. Rows may omit the clone size; those that give it use once, few, many or a size class.

clone size: once
J gene: TRBJ2-1
D gene: NA
V gene: TRBV5-6
CDR3 DNA: TGTGCCAGCAGCTCGTACCGGGTGATAGGTGAGCAGTTCTTC
CDR3 protein: CASSSYRVIGEQFF

clone size: NA
J gene: TRBJ2-3
D gene: NA
V gene: TRBV6-1
CDR3 DNA: TGTGCCAGCAGAGACCCCGCTGGCATAGCAGATACGCAGTATTTT
CDR3 protein: CASRDPAGIADTQYF

clone size: NA
J gene: TRBJ2-2
D gene: TRBD1
V gene: TRBV9
CDR3 DNA: TGTGCCAGCAGCGTGAGCTCTCCAGGGGGCGCAGGCGGGGAGCTGTTTTTT
CDR3 protein: CASSVSSPGGAGGELFF

clone size: NA
J gene: TRBJ2-5
D gene: NA
V gene: TRBV6-1
CDR3 DNA: TGTGCCAGCAGTGAACAACCCACGGGGGAAGAGACCCAGTACTTC
CDR3 protein: CASSEQPTGEETQYF

clone size: NA
J gene: TRBJ2-1
D gene: TRBD2
V gene: TRBV7-9
CDR3 DNA: TGTGCCAGCAGCTTGACTAGCGGGAGGGGTTGGAATGAGCAGTTCTTC
CDR3 protein: CASSLTSGRGWNEQFF

clone size: NA
J gene: TRBJ2-5
D gene: NA
V gene: TRBV18
CDR3 DNA: TGTGCCAGCTCACCGCCTAGCTCGGAGACCCAGTACTTC
CDR3 protein: CASSPPSSETQYF

clone size: NA
J gene: TRBJ1-4
D gene: NA
V gene: TRBV6-5
CDR3 DNA: TGTGCCAGCAGTGGCGAACAGGGTGAAAAACTGTTTTTT
CDR3 protein: CASSGEQGEKLFF

clone size: few
J gene: TRBJ1-2
D gene: TRBD1
V gene: TRBV2
CDR3 DNA: TGTGCCAGCAGTGAACGACAGGGCAATGGCTACACCTTC
CDR3 protein: CASSERQGNGYTF

clone size: NA
J gene: TRBJ2-6
D gene: NA
V gene: TRBV6-6
CDR3 DNA: TGTGCCAGCAGTTACTCATCCGGGTCTGGGGCCAACGTCCTGACTTTC
CDR3 protein: CASSYSSGSGANVLTF

clone size: NA
J gene: TRBJ2-4
D gene: TRBD1
V gene: TRBV18
CDR3 DNA: TGTGCCAGCTCTCCAGGGGGTAAAAACATTCAGTACTTC
CDR3 protein: CASSPGGKNIQYF

clone size: NA
J gene: TRBJ1-1
D gene: NA
V gene: TRBV7-8
CDR3 DNA: TGTGCCAGCAGCTTAGGTGGACAGACTGAAGCTTTCTTT
CDR3 protein: CASSLGGQTEAFF